This is a list of T cell receptor beta chains from one sample in a study of blood T cell repertoires in COVID-19. Assay: immunoSEQ multiplex PCR; the TCRdb copy retains only in-frame clones and omits some. The sample includes 650,000 to 800,000 clones, 75% to 90% of them seen just once. The sequenced sample consisted of peripheral blood. These receptors all come from a woman aged 18-35 years with acute or convalescent COVID-19. Both conserved end residues are part of each CDR3. A D gene is named only where the DNA matches it firmly. A row's size may be missing; if present it is once, few, many or a size class.

v_gene	d_gene	abundance	j_gene	CDR3aa	CDR3nt
TRBV28	TRBD1	-	TRBJ1-2	CASSFKTGPYGYTF	TGTGCCAGCAGTTTCAAGACAGGGCCCTATGGCTACACCTTC
TRBV7-9	-	-	TRBJ2-1	CASSPGGGAYNEQFF	TGTGCCAGCAGCCCAGGAGGGGGCGCATACAATGAGCAGTTCTTC
TRBV19	TRBD1	once	TRBJ1-2	CASSPRLTSDRDYGYTF	TGTGCCAGTAGTCCCAGGCTGACCTCCGACAGGGACTATGGCTACACCTTC
TRBV12-3/TRBV12-4	-	-	TRBJ2-1	CASTLANEQFF	TGTGCCAGCACCCTCGCGAATGAGCAGTTCTTC
TRBV6-5	TRBD2	-	TRBJ2-2	CATKRRGGAGELFF	TGTGCCACCAAGCGGCGGGGAGGGGCCGGGGAGCTGTTTTTT
TRBV5-1	-	-	TRBJ2-3	CASSRITGPTDTQYF	TGCGCCAGCAGCCGCATAACAGGGCCGACAGATACGCAGTATTTT
TRBV6-5	-	few	TRBJ1-4	CASSPTGGVEKLFF	TGTGCCAGCAGCCCGACTGGAGGGGTTGAAAAACTGTTTTTT
TRBV6-5	-	-	TRBJ2-7	CASSYLQGFYEQYF	TGTGCCAGCAGTTACCTCCAGGGCTTCTACGAGCAGTACTTC
TRBV5-4	-	once	TRBJ1-4	CASSLRERGGEKLFF	TGTGCCAGCAGCTTGAGGGAAAGGGGAGGCGAAAAACTGTTTTTT
TRBV7-2	-	-	TRBJ2-7	CASSFGQGGYEQYF	TGTGCCAGCAGCTTCGGACAGGGAGGGTACGAGCAGTACTTC
TRBV2	TRBD1	once	TRBJ1-6	CASTPPRGNNSPLHF	TGTGCCAGCACCCCCCCCAGGGGGAATAATTCACCCCTCCACTTT
TRBV6-5	-	-	TRBJ1-2	CASSPPGAAAYGYTF	TGTGCCAGCAGTCCGCCAGGGGCCGCGGCCTATGGCTACACCTTC
TRBV12-3/TRBV12-4	TRBD1	-	TRBJ1-2	CASSPDRSNGYTF	TGTGCCAGCAGCCCGGACAGGAGTAATGGCTACACCTTC
TRBV19	-	-	TRBJ2-2	CASSIVNFAGELFF	TGTGCCAGTAGTATAGTTAACTTTGCCGGGGAGCTGTTTTTT
TRBV7-2	-	-	TRBJ1-1	CASSPSRQGNTEAFF	TGTGCCAGCAGCCCTTCGAGGCAGGGGAACACTGAAGCTTTCTTT
TRBV11-2	-	-	TRBJ1-1	CASTSGFEAFF	TGTGCCAGCACTAGCGGGTTTGAAGCTTTCTTT
TRBV12-5	TRBD1	-	TRBJ1-3	CASGPRGAPSGNTIYF	TGTGCTAGTGGTCCCAGGGGGGCTCCCTCTGGAAACACCATATATTTT
TRBV6-5	-	-	TRBJ1-2	CASSWRARDGYTF	TGTGCCAGCAGTTGGCGGGCGCGGGATGGCTACACCTTC
TRBV6-4	TRBD2	-	TRBJ2-6	CASSRTSGGSGANVLTF	TGTGCCAGCAGTCGAACTAGCGGGGGCTCTGGGGCCAACGTCCTGACTTTC
TRBV27	TRBD1	-	TRBJ1-3	CASRQGGSSGGNTIYF	TGTGCCAGTCGACAGGGGGGCAGCTCGGGTGGAAACACCATATATTTT
TRBV30	-	-	TRBJ2-7	CAWAGPYEQYF	TGTGCCTGGGCGGGACCTTACGAGCAGTACTTC
TRBV4-1	-	-	TRBJ1-1	CASSQEWRPGAEAFF	TGCGCCAGCAGCCAAGAATGGCGTCCAGGCGCTGAAGCTTTCTTT
TRBV5-1	TRBD1	-	TRBJ1-1	CASSLAGQGKEAFF	TGCGCCAGCAGCTTGGCCGGACAGGGTAAGGAAGCTTTCTTT
TRBV5-5	-	-	TRBJ2-7	CASSEAGPLGGYEQYF	TGTGCCAGCAGCGAGGCGGGCCCCCTGGGGGGTTACGAGCAGTACTTC
TRBV2	TRBD1	-	TRBJ2-7	CASSSGQGITEEQYF	TGTGCCAGCAGTTCGGGACAGGGGATAACGGAGGAGCAGTACTTC
TRBV12-5	-	-	TRBJ1-1	CASGLVAGANTEAFF	TGTGCTAGTGGTTTGGTAGCAGGGGCGAACACTGAAGCTTTCTTT
TRBV5-1	-	-	TRBJ2-2	CASSSDRTGELFF	TGCGCCAGCAGCTCTGACAGAACCGGGGAGCTGTTTTTT
TRBV7-8	TRBD1	-	TRBJ2-7	CASSLAGTGTYEQYF	TGTGCCAGCAGCTTAGCTGGGACAGGGACCTACGAGCAGTACTTC
TRBV7-9	-	-	TRBJ2-3	CASSLGGRGTDTQYF	TGTGCCAGCAGCTTAGGGGGGCGAGGCACAGATACGCAGTATTTT
TRBV7-9	-	once	TRBJ2-5	CASSLGSGVQETQYF	TGTGCCAGCAGCTTAGGGTCCGGGGTCCAGGAGACCCAGTACTTC
TRBV9	-	-	TRBJ2-7	CASSALDSPPYEQYF	TGTGCCAGCAGCGCGTTGGACAGTCCCCCCTACGAGCAGTACTTC
TRBV13	TRBD1	-	TRBJ1-1	CASSLVDRAPNTEAFF	TGTGCCAGCAGCTTAGTTGACAGGGCCCCTAACACTGAAGCTTTCTTT
TRBV2	-	-	TRBJ2-6	CASSERGSSGANVLTF	TGTGCCAGCAGTGAACGGGGGAGTTCTGGGGCCAACGTCCTGACTTTC
TRBV14	-	once	TRBJ1-1	CASRLERSTEAFF	TGTGCCAGCAGGCTTGAGAGATCCACTGAAGCTTTCTTT
TRBV19	-	-	TRBJ1-6	CASSITVRGSPLHF	TGTGCCAGTAGTATAACGGTCCGCGGTTCACCCCTCCACTTT
TRBV11-1	-	-	TRBJ1-1	CASSLYAGITEAFF	TGTGCCAGCAGCTTATATGCAGGGATCACTGAAGCTTTCTTT
TRBV19	-	-	TRBJ2-7	CASSPQWAGIEQYF	TGTGCCAGTAGTCCTCAATGGGCAGGGATCGAGCAGTACTTC
TRBV28	TRBD1	-	TRBJ2-3	CASTVGQGPTDTQYF	TGTGCCAGCACAGTCGGACAGGGGCCCACAGATACGCAGTATTTT
TRBV5-4	TRBD1	-	TRBJ1-2	CASSRGQQSGGYTF	TGTGCCAGCAGCAGGGGACAGCAATCGGGGGGCTACACCTTC
TRBV5-1	TRBD1	-	TRBJ2-2	CASSGDRRNTGELFF	TGCGCCAGCAGCGGGGACAGGAGGAACACCGGGGAGCTGTTTTTT
TRBV30	TRBD1	-	TRBJ1-1	CAWDRVNTEAFF	TGTGCCTGGGACAGGGTAAACACTGAAGCTTTCTTT
TRBV7-9	-	-	TRBJ2-7	CASSLEWRAGALYEQYF	TGTGCCAGCAGCTTAGAATGGAGGGCGGGGGCCCTCTACGAGCAGTACTTC
TRBV6-6	TRBD1	-	TRBJ1-5	CASRSGQGDQPQHF	TGTGCCAGCAGGAGCGGACAGGGTGATCAGCCCCAGCATTTT
TRBV27	-	-	TRBJ1-2	CASSFLWGEANYGYTF	TGTGCCAGCAGTTTCCTTTGGGGGGAGGCTAACTATGGCTACACCTTC
TRBV19	TRBD1	-	TRBJ1-2	CASSMGQPYGYTF	TGTGCCAGTAGTATGGGACAGCCCTATGGCTACACCTTC
TRBV12-5	TRBD1	once	TRBJ1-3	CASGFGLEGDRGRNTIYF	TGTGCTAGTGGTTTTGGCCTGGAGGGGGACAGGGGACGAAACACCATATATTTT
TRBV29-1	-	-	TRBJ2-2	CSVETGSNTGELFF	TGCAGCGTTGAAACGGGGTCGAACACCGGGGAGCTGTTTTTT
TRBV19	-	-	TRBJ2-1	CASSLGLPSYNEQFF	TGTGCCAGTAGCCTGGGACTTCCTTCCTACAATGAGCAGTTCTTC